This T cell receptor (beta chain) was sequenced for a study of metastatic and nonmetastatic thyroid tumors. Study-wide context: Repertoires from malignant and benign thyroid patients were compared across blood and tumor or nodule tissue. Overall study findings and caveats: A significant increase in TCR beta diversity was reportedly seen in malignant thyroid tumors relative to benign nodules, in blood and tumor.

This clone was detected ten times or more. Its antigen remains unknown. All patients reached thyroid surgery having received no treatment beforehand. Looked up from germline, CDR1 is KGHSH and CDR2 is LQKENI. The CDR3 is 15 amino acids. With 6 bases clipped from V and 3 bases from J, the junction kept 5 bases outside the gene matches. Per the original methods: Clinicopathological groups of papillary thyroid cancer showed CDR3 differences that were used to build a distant-metastasis classifier. TCRdb reprocessed the PCR reads using MiXCR. TCRdb assigned the V and J calls; the authors' analysis was not used. The top ten clones hold roughly 10% of a sample with some 93,000 clones, roughly 12% of them seen once.

Sequencing was performed on blood. The rearrangement uses TRBV18 and TRBJ2-4; 10 positions match TRBD1. The TCR was taken from a female donor with papillary thyroid cancer or a benign thyroid nodule (not recorded which). Some clones in this sample may be carry-over from other donors' samples. The CDR3 DNA is TGTGCCAGCTCTTCGACAGGGGGCGTCAAAAACATTCAGTACTTC. Encoded protein: CASSSTGGVKNIQYF.